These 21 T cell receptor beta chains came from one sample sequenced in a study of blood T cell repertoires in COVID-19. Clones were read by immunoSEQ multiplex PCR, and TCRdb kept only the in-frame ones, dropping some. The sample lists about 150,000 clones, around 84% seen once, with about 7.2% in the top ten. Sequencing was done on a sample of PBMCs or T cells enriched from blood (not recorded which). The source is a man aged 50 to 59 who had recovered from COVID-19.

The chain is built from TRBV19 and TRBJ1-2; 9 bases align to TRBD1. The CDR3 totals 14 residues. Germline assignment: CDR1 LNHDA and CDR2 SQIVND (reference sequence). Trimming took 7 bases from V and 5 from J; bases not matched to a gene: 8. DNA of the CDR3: TGTGCCAGTAAAGCGTCCGGGACAGGGTATGGCTACACCTTC. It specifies CASKASGTGYGYTF.

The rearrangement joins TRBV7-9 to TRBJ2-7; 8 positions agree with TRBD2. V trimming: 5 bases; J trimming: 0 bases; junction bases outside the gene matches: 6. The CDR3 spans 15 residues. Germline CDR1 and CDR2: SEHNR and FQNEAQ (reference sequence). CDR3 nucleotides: TGTGCCAGCAGCGGACTAGCCCAGAGCTCCTACGAGCAGTACTTC. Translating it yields CASSGLAQSSYEQYF. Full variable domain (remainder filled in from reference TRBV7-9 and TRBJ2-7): DTGVSQNPRHKITKRGQNVTFRCDPISEHNRLYWYRQTLGQGPEFLTYFQNEAQLEKSRLLSDRFSAERPKGSFSTLEIQRTEQGDSAMYLCASSGLAQSSYEQYFGPGTRLTVT.

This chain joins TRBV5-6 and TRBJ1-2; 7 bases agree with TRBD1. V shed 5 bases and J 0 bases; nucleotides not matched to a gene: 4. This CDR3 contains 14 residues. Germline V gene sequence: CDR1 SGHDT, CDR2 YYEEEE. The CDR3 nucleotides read TGTGCCAGCAGACGACAGGGAGCTAACTATGGCTACACCTTC. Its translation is CASRRQGANYGYTF.

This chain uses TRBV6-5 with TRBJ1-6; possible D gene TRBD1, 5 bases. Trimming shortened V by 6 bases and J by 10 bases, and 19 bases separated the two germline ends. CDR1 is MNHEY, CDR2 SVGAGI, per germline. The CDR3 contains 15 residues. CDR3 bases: TGTGCCAGCAGGCCTCAGGGACTTAAGGGCTCACCCCTCCACTTT. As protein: CASRPQGLKGSPLHF.

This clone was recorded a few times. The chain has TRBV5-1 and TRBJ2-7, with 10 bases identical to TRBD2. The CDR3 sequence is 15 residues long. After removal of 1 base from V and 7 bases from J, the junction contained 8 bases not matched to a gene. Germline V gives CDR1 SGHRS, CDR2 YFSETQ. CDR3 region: CASSLIGLAGEEQYF. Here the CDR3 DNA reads TGCGCCAGCAGCTTGATTGGGCTAGCGGGGGAAGAGCAGTACTTC.

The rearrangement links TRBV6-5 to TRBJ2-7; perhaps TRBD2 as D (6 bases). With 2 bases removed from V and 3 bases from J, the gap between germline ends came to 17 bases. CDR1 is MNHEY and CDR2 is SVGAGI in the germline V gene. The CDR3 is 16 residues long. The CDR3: CASSYGGVRPFYEQYF. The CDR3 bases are TGTGCCAGCAGTTACGGAGGGGTAAGACCATTCTACGAGCAGTACTTC.

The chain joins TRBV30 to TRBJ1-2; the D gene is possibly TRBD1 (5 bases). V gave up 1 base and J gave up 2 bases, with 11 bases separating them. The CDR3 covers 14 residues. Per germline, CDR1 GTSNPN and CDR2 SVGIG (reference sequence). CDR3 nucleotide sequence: TGTGCCTGGAGTGAGGGCCAGGGAAACTATGGCTACACCTTC. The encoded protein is CAWSEGQGNYGYTF.

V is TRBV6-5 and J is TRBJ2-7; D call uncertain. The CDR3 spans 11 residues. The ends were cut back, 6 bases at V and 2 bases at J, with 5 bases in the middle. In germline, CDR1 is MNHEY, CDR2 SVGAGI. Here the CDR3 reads CASSTAYEQYF. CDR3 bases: TGTGCCAGCAGCACAGCCTACGAGCAGTACTTC.

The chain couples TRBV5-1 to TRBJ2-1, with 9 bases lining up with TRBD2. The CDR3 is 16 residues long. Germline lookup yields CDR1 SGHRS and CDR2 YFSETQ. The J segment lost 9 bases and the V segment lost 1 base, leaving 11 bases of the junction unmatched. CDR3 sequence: CASSLFVRGGHPEQFF. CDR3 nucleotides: TGCGCCAGCAGCTTGTTTGTGCGGGGGGGCCACCCTGAGCAGTTCTTC.

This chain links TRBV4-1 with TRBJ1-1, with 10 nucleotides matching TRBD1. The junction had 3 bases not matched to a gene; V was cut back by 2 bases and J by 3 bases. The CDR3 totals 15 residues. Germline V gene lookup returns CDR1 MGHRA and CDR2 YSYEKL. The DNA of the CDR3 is TGCGCCAGCAGCCAACCGGGGACAGGGGACACTGAAGCTTTCTTT. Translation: CASSQPGTGDTEAFF.

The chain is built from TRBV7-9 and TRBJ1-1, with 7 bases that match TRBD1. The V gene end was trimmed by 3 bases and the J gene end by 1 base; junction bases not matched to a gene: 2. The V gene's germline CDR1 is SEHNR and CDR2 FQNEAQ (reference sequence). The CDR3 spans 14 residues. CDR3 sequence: CASSFGQANTEAFF. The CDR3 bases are TGTGCCAGCAGCTTCGGACAGGCGAACACTGAAGCTTTCTTT.

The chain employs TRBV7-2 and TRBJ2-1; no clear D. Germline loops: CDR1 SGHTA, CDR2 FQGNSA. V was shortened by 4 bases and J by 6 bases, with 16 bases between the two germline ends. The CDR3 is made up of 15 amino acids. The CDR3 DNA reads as TGTGCCAGCAGCTCCGTACCTCTAGGCCCCAATGAGCAGTTCTTC. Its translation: CASSSVPLGPNEQFF.

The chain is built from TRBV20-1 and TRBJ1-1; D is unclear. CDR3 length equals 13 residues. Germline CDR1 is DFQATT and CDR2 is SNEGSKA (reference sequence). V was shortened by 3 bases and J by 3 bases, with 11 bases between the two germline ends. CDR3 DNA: TGCAGTGCTAGTCGTGGTACGGACACTGAAGCTTTCTTT. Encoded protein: CSASRGTDTEAFF.

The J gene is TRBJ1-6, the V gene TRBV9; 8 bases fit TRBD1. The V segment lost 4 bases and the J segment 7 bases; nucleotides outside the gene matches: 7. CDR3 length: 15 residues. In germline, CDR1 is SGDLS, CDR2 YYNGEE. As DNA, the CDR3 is TGTGCCAGCAGCTCCTCCGGGACAGGAAATTCACCCCTCCACTTT. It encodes CASSSSGTGNSPLHF.

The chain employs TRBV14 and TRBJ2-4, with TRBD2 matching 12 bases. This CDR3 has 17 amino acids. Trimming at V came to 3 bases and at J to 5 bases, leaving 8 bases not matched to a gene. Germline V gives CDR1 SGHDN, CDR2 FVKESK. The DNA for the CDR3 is TGTGCCAGCAGCCAGGACCCAACTAGCGGGGGGCAAAACATTCAGTACTTC. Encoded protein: CASSQDPTSGGQNIQYF.

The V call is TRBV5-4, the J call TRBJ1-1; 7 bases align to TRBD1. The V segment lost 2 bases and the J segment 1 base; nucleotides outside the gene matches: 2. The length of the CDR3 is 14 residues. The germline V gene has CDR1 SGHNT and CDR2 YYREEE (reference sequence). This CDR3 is CASSLTGANTEAFF. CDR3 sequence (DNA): TGTGCCAGCAGCTTAACAGGGGCGAACACTGAAGCTTTCTTT. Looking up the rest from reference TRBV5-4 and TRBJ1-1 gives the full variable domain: ETGVTQSPTHLIKTRGQQVTLRCSSQSGHNTVSWYQQALGQGPQFIFQYYREEENGRGNFPPRFSGLQFPNYSSELNVNALELDDSALYLCASSLTGANTEAFFGQGTRLTVV.

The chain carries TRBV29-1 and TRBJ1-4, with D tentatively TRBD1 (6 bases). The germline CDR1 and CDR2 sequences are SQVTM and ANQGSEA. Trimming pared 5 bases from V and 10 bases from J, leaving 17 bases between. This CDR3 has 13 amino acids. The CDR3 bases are TGCAGCGTTCGGTTTGTCGAAGGGGGAAAACTGTTTTTT. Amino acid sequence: CSVRFVEGGKLFF.

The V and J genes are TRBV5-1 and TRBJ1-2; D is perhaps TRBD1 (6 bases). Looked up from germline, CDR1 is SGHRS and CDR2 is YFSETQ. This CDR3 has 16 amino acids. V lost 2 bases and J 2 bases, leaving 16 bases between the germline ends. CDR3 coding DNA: TGCGCCAGCAGCTTATCCGGGGGGGCCGAAAACTATGGCTACACCTTC. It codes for CASSLSGGAENYGYTF. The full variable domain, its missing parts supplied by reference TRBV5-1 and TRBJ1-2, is KAGVTQTPRYLIKTRGQQVTLSCSPISGHRSVSWYQQTPGQGLQFLFEYFSETQRNKGNFPGRFSGRQFSNSRSEMNVSTLELGDSALYLCASSLSGGAENYGYTFGSGTRLTVV.

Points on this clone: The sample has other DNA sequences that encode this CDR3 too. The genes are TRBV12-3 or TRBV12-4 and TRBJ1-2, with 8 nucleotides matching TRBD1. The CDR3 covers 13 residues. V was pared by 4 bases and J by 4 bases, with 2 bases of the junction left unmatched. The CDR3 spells CASSSTGGYGYTF. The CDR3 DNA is TGTGCCAGCAGTTCCACAGGGGGCTATGGCTACACCTTC.

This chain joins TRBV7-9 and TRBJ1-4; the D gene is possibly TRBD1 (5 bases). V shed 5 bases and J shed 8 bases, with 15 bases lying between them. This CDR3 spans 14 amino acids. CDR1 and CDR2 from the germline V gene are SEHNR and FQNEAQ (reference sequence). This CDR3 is CASSPDPQEEKLFF. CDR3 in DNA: TGTGCCAGCAGCCCAGACCCACAGGAGGAAAAACTGTTTTTT.

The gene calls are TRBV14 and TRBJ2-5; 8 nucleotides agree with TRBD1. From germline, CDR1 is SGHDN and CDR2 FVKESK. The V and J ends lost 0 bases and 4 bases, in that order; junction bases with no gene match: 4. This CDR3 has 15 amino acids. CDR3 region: CASSQDWDRRETQYF. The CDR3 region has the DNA TGTGCCAGCAGCCAAGATTGGGACAGGCGAGAGACCCAGTACTTC.